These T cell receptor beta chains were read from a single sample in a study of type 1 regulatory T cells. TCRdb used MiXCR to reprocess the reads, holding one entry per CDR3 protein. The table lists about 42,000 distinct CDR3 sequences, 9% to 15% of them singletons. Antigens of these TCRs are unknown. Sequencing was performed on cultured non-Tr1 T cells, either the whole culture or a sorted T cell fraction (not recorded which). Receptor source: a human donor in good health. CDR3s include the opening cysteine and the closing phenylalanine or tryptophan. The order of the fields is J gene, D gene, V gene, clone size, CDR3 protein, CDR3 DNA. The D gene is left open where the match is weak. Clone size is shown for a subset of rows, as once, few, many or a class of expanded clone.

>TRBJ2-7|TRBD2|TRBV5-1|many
CASRTSGIYEQYF
TGCGCCAGCAGGACTAGCGGGATCTACGAGCAGTACTTC
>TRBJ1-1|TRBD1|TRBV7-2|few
CASTVGQGRTAFF
TGTGCCAGCACCGTGGGACAGGGGAGAACAGCTTTCTTT
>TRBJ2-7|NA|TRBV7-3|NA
CASSPGSGEGVVKQYF
TGTGCCAGCAGCCCAGGGTCAGGGGAAGGGGTTGTCAAGCAGTACTTC
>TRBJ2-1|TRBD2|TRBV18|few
CASSPPTSGSREQFF
TGTGCCAGCTCACCACCGACTAGCGGGAGCCGTGAGCAGTTCTTC
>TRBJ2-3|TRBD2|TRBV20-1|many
CSARKTSMSTDTQYF
TGCAGTGCCCGAAAGACTAGCATGAGCACAGATACGCAGTATTTT
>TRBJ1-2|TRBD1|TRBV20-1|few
CSAGTDYGYTF
TGCAGTGCCGGGACAGACTATGGCTACACCTTC
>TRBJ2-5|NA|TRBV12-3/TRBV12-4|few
CASRTGTEETQYF
TGTGCCAGCAGAACCGGGACCGAAGAGACCCAGTACTTC
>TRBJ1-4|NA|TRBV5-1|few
CASSLSGAATNEKLFF
TGCGCCAGCAGCTTGTCGGGGGCTGCAACTAATGAAAAACTGTTTTTT
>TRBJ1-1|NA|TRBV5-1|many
CASSLSQGGGTEAFF
TGCGCCAGCAGCTTATCTCAGGGTGGGGGAACTGAAGCTTTCTTT
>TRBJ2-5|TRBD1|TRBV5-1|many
CASKRQGRQETQYF
TGCGCCAGCAAACGACAGGGGAGGCAAGAGACCCAGTACTTC
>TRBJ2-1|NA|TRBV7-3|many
CASSFGGDGAILFF
TGTGCCAGCAGCTTTGGGGGAGATGGAGCTATACTGTTCTTC
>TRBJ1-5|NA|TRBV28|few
CASSLSVGNQPQHF
TGTGCCAGCAGTTTAAGTGTTGGAAATCAGCCCCAGCATTTT
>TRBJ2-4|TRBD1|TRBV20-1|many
CSAPRTGRNIQYF
TGCAGTGCTCCTCGGACAGGGAGGAACATTCAGTACTTC
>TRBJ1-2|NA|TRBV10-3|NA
CAISDQFGHYGYTF
TGTGCCATCAGTGATCAGTTTGGTCACTATGGCTACACCTTC
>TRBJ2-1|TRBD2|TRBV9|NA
CASSVRTSVLSYNEQFF
TGTGCCAGCAGCGTTCGGACTAGCGTCCTCTCCTACAATGAGCAGTTCTTC
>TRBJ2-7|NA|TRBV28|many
CASSASYEQYF
TGTGCCAGCAGTGCCTCCTACGAGCAGTACTTC
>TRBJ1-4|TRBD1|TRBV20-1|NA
CSANRGTNEKLFF
TGCAGTGCTAACAGGGGTACTAATGAAAAACTGTTTTTT
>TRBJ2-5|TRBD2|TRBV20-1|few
CSALPGGRETQYF
TGCAGTGCCCTTCCGGGGGGGAGAGAGACCCAGTACTTC
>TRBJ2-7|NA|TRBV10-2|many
CASSESRQLSYEQYF
TGCGCCAGCAGTGAGTCGAGGCAGCTCTCCTACGAGCAGTACTTC
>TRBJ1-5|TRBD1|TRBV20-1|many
CSASGTAGWVRQPQHF
TGCAGTGCTAGTGGGACAGCCGGCTGGGTGAGACAGCCCCAGCATTTT
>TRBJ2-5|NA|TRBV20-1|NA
CSARFTRAQETQYF
TGCAGTGCTAGATTTACTAGAGCCCAAGAGACCCAGTACTTC
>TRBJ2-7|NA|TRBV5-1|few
CASSSGVLGYEQYF
TGCGCCAGCAGCTCAGGGGTTTTGGGGTACGAGCAGTACTTC
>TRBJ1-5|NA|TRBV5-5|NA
CASSPQARTVRLSAQHF
TGTGCCAGCAGCCCTCAGGCGCGGACAGTCAGATTATCAGCCCAGCATTTT
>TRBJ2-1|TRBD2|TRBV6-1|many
CASSEPHKRLAGPF
TGTGCCAGCAGTGAACCCCACAAGAGGCTAGCGGGACCCTTC
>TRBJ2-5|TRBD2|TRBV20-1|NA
CSASGGGAETQYF
TGCAGTGCTTCGGGGGGAGGGGCGGAGACCCAGTACTTC
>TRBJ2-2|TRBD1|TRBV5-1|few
CASSWGTDTGELFF
TGCGCCAGCAGCTGGGGGACAGACACCGGGGAGCTGTTTTTT
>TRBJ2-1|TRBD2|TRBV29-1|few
CSVRAGVHEQFF
TGCAGCGTAAGAGCGGGAGTTCATGAGCAGTTCTTC
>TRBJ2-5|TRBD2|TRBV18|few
CASSPQGLAGGKTQYF
TGTGCCAGCTCACCACAGGGACTAGCCGGTGGAAAGACCCAGTACTTC
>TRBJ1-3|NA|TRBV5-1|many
CASSLDQQGRNTIYF
TGCGCCAGCAGCTTGGACCAGCAGGGACGAAACACCATATATTTT
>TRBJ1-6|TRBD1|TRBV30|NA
CAWSVQQGRSPLHF
TGTGCCTGGAGTGTACAACAGGGGCGGTCACCCCTCCACTTT
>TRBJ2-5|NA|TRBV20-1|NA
CSARIGGGLETQYF
TGCAGTGCTAGAATAGGAGGGGGCCTAGAGACCCAGTACTTC
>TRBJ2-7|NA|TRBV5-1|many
CASSLTNSYEQYF
TGCGCCAGCAGCTTGACAAACTCCTACGAGCAGTACTTC
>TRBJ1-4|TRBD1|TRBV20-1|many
CSARDAQDRGEKLFF
TGCAGTGCTAGAGATGCGCAGGACAGGGGTGAAAAACTGTTTTTT
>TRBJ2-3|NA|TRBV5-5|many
CASSLVGADTQYF
TGTGCCAGCAGCTTGGTAGGGGCGGATACGCAGTATTTT
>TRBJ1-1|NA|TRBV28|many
CASSPPGRLGTEAFF
TGTGCCAGCAGTCCCCCGGGCAGGTTGGGGACTGAAGCTTTCTTT
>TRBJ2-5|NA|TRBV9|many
CASSAGRSLHGETQYF
TGTGCCAGCAGCGCCGGGCGGAGTCTGCACGGAGAGACCCAGTACTTC
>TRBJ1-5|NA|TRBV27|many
CASSWDRRSGPQHF
TGTGCCAGCAGTTGGGACCGCCGATCCGGGCCCCAGCATTTT
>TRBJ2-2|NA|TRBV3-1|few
CASSQGRTTHGELFF
TGTGCCAGCAGCCAAGGGAGGACCACTCACGGGGAGCTGTTTTTT
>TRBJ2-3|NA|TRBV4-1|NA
CASSQVSDTQYF
TGCGCCAGCAGCCAAGTTTCAGATACGCAGTATTTT
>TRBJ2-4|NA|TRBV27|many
CASSPGAGWTKNIQYF
TGTGCCAGCAGTCCCGGGGCAGGGTGGACCAAAAACATTCAGTACTTC
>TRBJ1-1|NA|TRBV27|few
CASSLWGTENTEAFF
TGTGCCAGCAGTTTATGGGGGACGGAGAACACTGAAGCTTTCTTT
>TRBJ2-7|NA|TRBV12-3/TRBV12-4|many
CASSLKVYEQYF
TGTGCCAGCAGTTTAAAGGTCTACGAGCAGTACTTC
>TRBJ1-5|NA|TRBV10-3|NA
CAISEESWGQPQHF
TGTGCCATCAGTGAGGAATCGTGGGGTCAGCCCCAGCATTTT
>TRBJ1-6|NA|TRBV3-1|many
CASSQGHSPLHF
TGTGCCAGCAGCCAAGGTCATTCACCCCTCCACTTT
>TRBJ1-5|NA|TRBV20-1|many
CSARGRGQPQHF
TGCAGTGCTAGAGGCAGGGGTCAGCCCCAGCATTTT
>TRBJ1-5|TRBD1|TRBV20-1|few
CSASEGASNQPQHF
TGCAGTGCTAGTGAGGGGGCCAGCAATCAGCCCCAGCATTTT
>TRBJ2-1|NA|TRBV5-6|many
CASSLGWGNEQFF
TGTGCCAGCAGCTTGGGATGGGGCAATGAGCAGTTCTTC
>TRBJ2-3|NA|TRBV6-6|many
CASRRSLFTDTQYF
TGTGCCAGCAGGAGATCCCTATTCACAGATACGCAGTATTTT
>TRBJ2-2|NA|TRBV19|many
CASSSGTHTGELFF
TGTGCCAGTAGTAGCGGGACTCACACCGGGGAGCTGTTTTTT
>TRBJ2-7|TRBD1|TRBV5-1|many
CASTLTPGQGFYEQYF
TGCGCCAGCACCTTAACCCCGGGACAGGGATTCTACGAGCAGTACTTC
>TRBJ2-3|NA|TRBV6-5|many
CASSYGTSLGTDTQYF
TGTGCCAGCAGTTACGGGACCTCTCTGGGCACAGATACGCAGTATTTT
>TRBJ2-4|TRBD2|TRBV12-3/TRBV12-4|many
CASSLGREGIQYF
TGTGCCAGCAGTTTAGGCAGGGAGGGCATTCAGTACTTC
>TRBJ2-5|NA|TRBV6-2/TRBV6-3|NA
CASSSGRTQYF
TGTGCCAGCAGTTCAGGGAGGACCCAGTACTTC
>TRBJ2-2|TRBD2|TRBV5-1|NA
CASSLSGRAWTGELFF
TGCGCCAGCAGCTTGAGCGGGAGGGCCTGGACCGGGGAGCTGTTTTTT
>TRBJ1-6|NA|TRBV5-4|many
CASSLVGADNSPLHF
TGTGCCAGCAGCTTGGTAGGGGCCGATAATTCACCCCTCCACTTT
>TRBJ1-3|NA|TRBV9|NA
CASSVAGISGNTIYF
TGTGCCAGCAGCGTAGCTGGGATCAGTGGAAACACCATATATTTT
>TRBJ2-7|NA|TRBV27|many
CASSPTEYSYEQYF
TGTGCCAGCAGCCCCACAGAATACTCCTACGAGCAGTACTTC
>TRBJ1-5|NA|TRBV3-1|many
CASSQGGTMNQPQHF
TGTGCCAGCAGCCAAGGGGGCACGATGAATCAGCCCCAGCATTTT
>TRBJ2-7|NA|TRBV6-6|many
CASSYSPYEQYF
TGTGCCAGCAGTTACTCACCCTACGAGCAGTACTTC
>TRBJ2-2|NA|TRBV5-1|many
CASSPTNGPGELFF
TGCGCCAGCAGCCCAACTAATGGCCCCGGGGAGCTGTTTTTT